The next 23 T cell receptor beta chains were all read from a single sample in a study of blood T cells in healthy people across ages. A sample-barcoded 5' primer and a J-beta primer mix were used in a second PCR of roughly 6 to 12 cycles. TCRdb called the 5' RACE reads again in MiXCR, with one record for every CDR3 protein. The sample includes 1.6 million or so distinct CDR3 sequences, 34% of them seen just once. Sequencing used blood. The source is a woman aged 30 to 39 in good health.

The chain joins TRBV11-2 to TRBJ2-3; 13 bases fit TRBD2. The junction had 7 bases not matched to a gene; V was cut back by 4 bases and J by 3 bases. This CDR3 contains 17 residues. Germline-derived CDR1 and CDR2 are SGHAT and FQNNGV. CDR3 sequence reads: CASSWELAGGPTDTQYF. The CDR3 DNA sequence: TGTGCCAGCAGCTGGGAACTAGCGGGGGGGCCGACAGATACGCAGTATTTT.

This chain joins TRBV2 and TRBJ1-5; 8 positions match TRBD1. The CDR3 runs 15 residues. With 6 bases clipped from V and 7 bases from J, the junction kept 11 bases outside the gene matches. Per the germline V gene, CDR1 is SNHLY and CDR2 is FYNNEI. DNA of the CDR3: TGTGCCAGCAGCCCTGCTTTTACAGGGGGGCAGCCCCAGCATTTT. It specifies CASSPAFTGGQPQHF. Full variable domain (outside the CDR3, taken from reference TRBV2 and TRBJ1-5): EPEVTQTPSHQVTQMGQEVILRCVPISNHLYFYWYRQILGQKVEFLVSFYNNEISEKSEIFDDQFSVERPDGSNFTLKIRSTKLEDSAMYFCASSPAFTGGQPQHFGDGTRLSIL.

This CDR3 is CSASLGQGNTDTQYF. Here the CDR3 DNA reads TGCAGTGCTAGCCTGGGACAGGGAAACACAGATACGCAGTATTTT. The chain joins TRBV20-1 to TRBJ2-3; 9 bases are a match to TRBD1. V was pared by 3 bases and J by 2 bases, with 6 bases of the junction left unmatched. Germline V gives CDR1 DFQATT, CDR2 SNEGSKA (reference sequence). The CDR3 totals 15 residues.

This clonotype was seen a few times. The genes are TRBV19 and TRBJ2-3, with 8 positions matching TRBD2. Germline CDR1 reads LNHDA; CDR2 reads SQIVND (reference sequence). The CDR3 extends over 17 amino acids. With 5 bases clipped from V and 3 bases from J, the junction kept 13 bases outside the gene matches. The CDR3, as DNA: TGTGCCAGTAGTCCCTACCGGGGGGGCCACAAGACAGATACGCAGTATTTT. Translating it yields CASSPYRGGHKTDTQYF.

This rearrangement joins TRBV20-1 to TRBJ2-7; 14 nucleotides align to TRBD2. Germline lookup yields CDR1 DFQATT and CDR2 SNEGSKA (reference sequence). CDR3 size: 15 residues. The V and J ends lost 4 bases and 2 bases, in that order; junction bases with no gene match: 4. CDR3 sequence: CSAMGLAGAPYEQYF. Written as DNA, the CDR3 is TGCAGTGCTATGGGACTAGCGGGGGCCCCCTACGAGCAGTACTTC.

Many counts were recorded for this clonotype. At one end the junction does not follow the germline gene, possibly because of a read error. CDR3 nucleotides: TGCTTTGATAAAATAGCCTACGAGCAGTACTTC. It is translated as CFDKIAYEQYF. This chain links TRBV12-3 or TRBV12-4 with TRBJ2-7; D call uncertain. The length of the CDR3 is 11 residues.

This clonotype has ten or more counts. The V and J genes are TRBV11-2 and TRBJ2-3; weak D call: TRBD2 (6 bases). The CDR3 spans 15 residues. Germline lookup yields CDR1 SGHAT and CDR2 FQNNGV. Trimming stripped 4 bases from V and 4 bases from J, with 15 bases between. The CDR3: CASSSGTSPPDTQYF. CDR3 DNA sequence: TGTGCCAGCAGCTCCGGGACTTCCCCCCCAGATACGCAGTATTTT.

The chain links TRBV7-2 to TRBJ1-4, with D uncertain. V shed 5 bases and J shed 1 base, with 14 bases lying between them. Germline CDR1 is SGHTA and CDR2 is FQGNSA. This CDR3 is 16 amino acids long. This CDR3 is CASSVDVGLTNEKLFF. CDR3 coding DNA: TGTGCCAGCAGCGTTGACGTGGGCCTAACTAATGAAAAACTGTTTTTT.

With regard to this clonotype: At one end the junction does not follow the germline gene, possibly because of a read error. The chain carries TRBV20-1 and TRBJ2-3; D call uncertain. The CDR3 runs to 16 residues. CDR1 DFQATT and CDR2 SNEGSKA come from the germline V gene (reference sequence). CDR3 region: CSARDLNLFNTDTRYF. The CDR3 DNA is TGCAGTGCTAGAGATCTCAACCTTTTCAACACAGATACGCGGTATTTT.

V gene TRBV2 combines with J gene TRBJ2-7; a possible D gene is TRBD1 (6 bases). Germline CDR1 is SNHLY and CDR2 is FYNNEI. The CDR3 contains 15 residues. V was pared by 6 bases and J by 3 bases, with 18 bases between. The CDR3 spells CASRAASGTNYEQYF. The CDR3 DNA reads as TGTGCCAGCAGGGCCGCCTCCGGGACAAACTACGAGCAGTACTTC. Full variable domain (remainder filled in from reference TRBV2 and TRBJ2-7): EPEVTQTPSHQVTQMGQEVILRCVPISNHLYFYWYRQILGQKVEFLVSFYNNEISEKSEIFDDQFSVERPDGSNFTLKIRSTKLEDSAMYFCASRAASGTNYEQYFGPGTRLTVT.

This clonotype was counted a few times. The chain carries TRBV25-1 and TRBJ2-5; 11 bases agree with TRBD2. This CDR3 region has 14 residues. The J segment lost 4 bases and the V segment lost 3 bases, leaving 1 base of the junction unmatched. CDR1 MGHDK and CDR2 SYGVNS come from the germline V gene. The DNA of the CDR3 is TGTGCCAGCAGTGATACTAGCGGGGGAGAGACCCAGTACTTC. Translation: CASSDTSGGETQYF.

The rearrangement links TRBV5-4 to TRBJ2-5; TRBD2 agrees at 7 bases. After removal of 3 bases from V and 4 bases from J, the junction contained 9 bases not matched to a gene. Germline V gene data show CDR1 as SGHNT and CDR2 as YYREEE (reference sequence). The CDR3 runs to 15 residues. The CDR3 coding sequence is TGTGCCAGCAGCTCGAACGACGAGCGGGGAGAGACCCAGTACTTC. Translated: CASSSNDERGETQYF.

The CDR3 DNA follows: TGTGCCAGCAGCGCCGGGATGTACAGGAGCCTAGGTTCACCCCTCCACTTT. Amino acid sequence: CASSAGMYRSLGSPLHF. The rearrangement joins TRBV7-2 to TRBJ1-6, with TRBD1 as a possible D gene (5 bases). Trimming took off 5 bases at V and 9 bases at J, with 23 bases between the two ends. From germline, CDR1 is SGHTA and CDR2 FQGNSA. This CDR3 comprises 17 residues. The variable domain in full, with the rest retrieved from reference TRBV7-2 and TRBJ1-6, is GAGVSQSPSNKVTEKGKDVELRCDPISGHTALYWYRQSLGQGLEFLIYFQGNSAPDKSGLPSDRFSAERTGGSVSTLTIQRTQQEDSAVYLCASSAGMYRSLGSPLHFGNGTRLTVT.

The chain links TRBV29-1 to TRBJ1-1, with D possibly TRBD1 on 5 matching bases. With 4 bases removed from V and 1 base from J, the gap between germline ends came to 16 bases. The germline V gene encodes CDR1 SQVTM and CDR2 ANQGSEA. The CDR3 sequence is 15 residues long. The CDR3 sequence is CSVAEGSSRNTEAFF. Here the CDR3 DNA reads TGCAGCGTTGCGGAGGGGTCCTCCCGGAACACTGAAGCTTTCTTT.

The chain links TRBV28 to TRBJ2-7, with 11 bases aligning to TRBD1. The V gene's germline CDR1 is MDHEN and CDR2 SYDVKM. CDR3 length equals 15 residues. The V gene end was trimmed by 6 bases and the J gene end by 7 bases; junction bases not matched to a gene: 11. Written as DNA, the CDR3 is TGTGCCAGCAGACTAGGGACAGGGGGGGTACGGGAGCAGTACTTC. This translates into CASRLGTGGVREQYF.

V gene TRBV3-1 combines with J gene TRBJ2-3, with 12 bases aligning to TRBD2. The length of the CDR3 is 15 residues. The V segment lost 4 bases and the J segment 4 bases; nucleotides outside the gene matches: 3. Looked up from germline, CDR1 is LGHDT and CDR2 is YNNKEL (reference sequence). The CDR3 sequence is CASSRASGGADTQYF. In DNA form, the CDR3 reads TGTGCCAGCAGCCGGGCTAGCGGGGGGGCAGATACGCAGTATTTT.

This rearrangement joins TRBV3-1 to TRBJ2-3; 9 nucleotides agree with TRBD2. J was trimmed by 4 bases and V by 0 bases; bases with no gene match: 5. Germline lookup yields CDR1 LGHDT and CDR2 YNNKEL (reference sequence). This CDR3 is built from 16 residues. CDR3 coding DNA: TGTGCCAGCAGCCAAGAGGGCGGGGGGGCCTCAGATACGCAGTATTTT. It translates to CASSQEGGGASDTQYF.

The chain uses TRBV6-2 or TRBV6-3 and TRBJ2-1; D may be TRBD1 or TRBD2 (5 bases each). Germline values: CDR1 MNHEY, CDR2 SVGEGT. This CDR3 has 17 residues. Trimming pared 6 bases from V and 0 bases from J, leaving 18 bases between. CDR3 protein: CASSVTSGTNSYNEQFF. The CDR3 coding sequence is TGTGCCAGCAGCGTGACATCCGGGACGAACTCCTACAATGAGCAGTTCTTC.

The chain joins TRBV7-2 to TRBJ2-3; no clear D. The germline gives CDR1 SGHTA, CDR2 FQGNSA. V lost 3 bases and J lost 6, with 16 bases in between. This CDR3 has 15 residues. In DNA form, the CDR3 reads TGTGCCAGCAGCTTTGCGGTTTTTCGGATGGATACGCAGTATTTT. Its translation is CASSFAVFRMDTQYF.

This clonotype was observed a handful of times. The chain has TRBV5-1 and TRBJ1-2, with a tentative D call TRBD1 (5 bases). Trimming took 4 bases from V and 8 from J, leaving 27 bases between them. CDR3 length equals 17 residues. CDR1 and CDR2 from the germline V gene are SGHRS and YFSETQ. The CDR3 reads CASSPTTAGEGSGGYTF. CDR3 DNA sequence: TGCGCCAGCAGCCCGACGACGGCGGGGGAGGGGTCTGGCGGCTACACCTTC. The variable domain in full, with the rest retrieved from reference TRBV5-1 and TRBJ1-2, is KAGVTQTPRYLIKTRGQQVTLSCSPISGHRSVSWYQQTPGQGLQFLFEYFSETQRNKGNFPGRFSGRQFSNSRSEMNVSTLELGDSALYLCASSPTTAGEGSGGYTFGSGTRLTVV.

V gene TRBV28 combines with J gene TRBJ2-5, with D possibly matching TRBD1 (5 bases). Germline V CDR1 and CDR2: MDHEN, SYDVKM. V was clipped by 5 bases and J by 3 bases, with 13 bases between them. The CDR3 covers 14 residues. CDR3 coding DNA: TGTGCCAGCAGTCTTAAGGGGCGTAAAGAGACCCAGTACTTC. This sequence encodes CASSLKGRKETQYF.

This clonotype came up once. J is TRBJ1-3 and V is TRBV29-1; 8 bases agree with TRBD1. J lost 0 bases, V lost 4 bases, and 5 bases had no gene match. The germline V gene has CDR1 SQVTM and CDR2 ANQGSEA. The CDR3 has 15 amino acids. The CDR3 sequence is CSVAPGQDSGNTIYF. DNA of the CDR3: TGCAGCGTTGCTCCGGGACAGGACTCTGGAAACACCATATATTTT.

This clonotype appeared a few times. V usage is TRBV2 and J usage is TRBJ2-1, with D uncertain. The V and J ends lost 6 bases and 0 bases respectively, with 9 bases between them. CDR3 length equals 14 residues. CDR1 and CDR2 from the germline V gene are SNHLY and FYNNEI. For the CDR3, the DNA is TGTGCCAGCAGCGCGACGGGCTCCTACAATGAGCAGTTCTTC. Translated, it gives CASSATGSYNEQFF.